These 17 T cell receptor beta chains originate from one sample sequenced in a study of blood T cell repertoires in COVID-19. Only in-frame clones appear in the TCRdb table, and some are missing; sequencing was by immunoSEQ multiplex PCR. This table holds 100,000 to 150,000 clones, 84% found once. The specimen was peripheral blood. The receptors shown here come from a woman aged 55-70 years with acute or convalescent COVID-19.

The chain has TRBV23-1 and TRBJ2-1, with 14 bases fitting TRBD2. TRBV23-1 belongs to the ORF category, with a function that is uncertain. The CDR3 length is 15 residues. The J segment lost 8 bases and the V segment lost 4 bases, leaving 4 bases of the junction unmatched. Here the CDR3 DNA reads TGCGCCAGCAGTCCTCCGACTAGCGGGGGGGATGAGCAGTTCTTC. As protein: CASSPPTSGGDEQFF.

The V gene is TRBV6-1, the J gene TRBJ1-1; TRBD1 agrees at 7 bases. CDR3 length equals 13 residues. Losses at the gene ends were 3 bases for V and 9 bases for J; bases not matched to a gene: 7. The V gene's germline CDR1 is MNHNS and CDR2 SASEGT. Written as DNA, the CDR3 is TGTGCCAGCAGTGACAGGGGGGCTCGGAAAGCTTTCTTT. Translation: CASSDRGARKAFF.

This chain uses TRBV28 with TRBJ2-5; 11 bases are a match to TRBD2. The V gene's germline CDR1 is MDHEN and CDR2 SYDVKM. J gave up 5 bases and V 3 bases, and 11 bases lay outside the gene matches. The CDR3 totals 17 residues. CDR3 sequence: CASSFGGLAVRRETQYF. The CDR3, as DNA: TGTGCCAGCAGTTTCGGGGGACTAGCGGTTCGAAGGGAGACCCAGTACTTC.

This rearrangement joins TRBV14 to TRBJ2-3; TRBD2 is a possible D gene (6 bases). Germline assignment: CDR1 SGHDN and CDR2 FVKESK. This CDR3 has 16 residues. V was cut by 5 bases and J by 0 bases, with 15 bases left in between. This CDR3 reads CASSFLGGTSTDTQYF. As DNA, the CDR3 is TGTGCCAGCAGCTTCCTCGGGGGAACTAGCACAGATACGCAGTATTTT.

The CDR3 nucleotides read TGTGCCAGCAGCTTAAGCGGGAGCTACAATGAGCAGTTCTTC. This encodes CASSLSGSYNEQFF. The chain combines TRBV7-8 with TRBJ2-1, with 8 bases matching TRBD2. Per germline, CDR1 SGHVS and CDR2 FQNEAQ. The CDR3 is 14 amino acids. V gave up 2 bases and J gave up 3 bases; unmatched junction bases: 0.

The rearrangement joins TRBV24-1 to TRBJ1-2; D remains unclear. The germline V and J ends were trimmed by 4 bases and 8 bases, with 10 bases remaining between them. The length of the CDR3 is 12 residues. The V gene's germline CDR1 is KGHDR and CDR2 SFDVKD. CDR3 sequence (DNA): TGTGCCACCAGTGAAACAACCTGGGGCTACACCTTC. It codes for CATSETTWGYTF.

The chain employs TRBV6-1 and TRBJ1-2, with 10 bases lining up with TRBD1. CDR1 is MNHNS, CDR2 SASEGT, per germline. The CDR3 consists of 14 residues. V shed 3 bases and J 7 bases; nucleotides not matched to a gene: 5. CDR3: CASSERTGGGGYTF. The CDR3 DNA is TGTGCCAGCAGTGAGAGGACAGGGGGTGGTGGCTACACCTTC.

The V gene is TRBV24-1, the J gene TRBJ1-2; D not resolved. Germline CDR1 and CDR2: KGHDR and SFDVKD. Trimming cost V 4 bases and J 8 bases, with 10 bases left between them. The CDR3 has 12 amino acids. This CDR3 is CATSEPGGGYTF. As DNA, the CDR3 is TGTGCCACCAGTGAACCAGGTGGAGGCTACACCTTC.

The CDR3 protein is CASSLAPAGGAGGDTQYF. The CDR3 DNA reads TGTGCCAGCAGCTTGGCCCCGGCGGGGGGCGCCGGGGGAGATACGCAGTATTTT. This chain links TRBV5-4 with TRBJ2-3, with 8 bases aligning to TRBD2. This CDR3 has 18 amino acids. The trim removed 0 bases at V and 5 bases at J, leaving 14 bases unmatched. The germline V gene encodes CDR1 SGHNT and CDR2 YYREEE (reference sequence). Variable domain in full (rest from reference TRBV5-4 and TRBJ2-3): ETGVTQSPTHLIKTRGQQVTLRCSSQSGHNTVSWYQQALGQGPQFIFQYYREEENGRGNFPPRFSGLQFPNYSSELNVNALELDDSALYLCASSLAPAGGAGGDTQYFGPGTRLTVL.

The chain combines TRBV5-6 with TRBJ1-2; weak D call: TRBD1 (5 bases). Deletions cut 3 bases from V and 6 bases from J, with 12 bases between. CDR1 SGHDT and CDR2 YYEEEE come from the germline V gene. CDR3 length: 13 residues. The CDR3 nucleotides read TGTGCCAGCAGCTCGCGTCCAGGGCATGGCTACACCTTC. This encodes CASSSRPGHGYTF. Using reference TRBV5-6 and TRBJ1-2 for the parts outside the CDR3, the full variable domain is DAGVTQSPTHLIKTRGQQVTLRCSPKSGHDTVSWYQQALGQGPQFIFQYYEEEERQRGNFPDRFSGHQFPNYSSELNVNALLLGDSALYLCASSSRPGHGYTFGSGTRLTVV.

The chain joins TRBV30 to TRBJ1-6; TRBD1 aligns across 7 bases. The CDR3 sequence is 15 residues long. Germline-derived CDR1 and CDR2 are GTSNPN and SVGIG (reference sequence). Germline trimming cut 0 bases from V and 6 bases from J; bases unmatched to any gene: 5. For the CDR3, the DNA is TGTGCCTGGAGTGTTCAAGCAGGGGGTAATTCACCCCTCCACTTT. Translated: CAWSVQAGGNSPLHF.

The count of this clone is one. This chain links TRBV19 with TRBJ1-3; D remains unclear. The CDR3 totals 14 residues. V lost 11 bases and J lost 2, with 16 bases in between. Per the germline V gene, CDR1 is LNHDA and CDR2 is SQIVND (reference sequence). CDR3 coding DNA: TGTGCCGTCATGGGCAGCTTAGCTGGAAACACCATATATTTT. Protein: CAVMGSLAGNTIYF.

Here the CDR3 DNA reads TGTGCCAGCAGCTTAAGTGCAGGGGAGAACTATGGCTACACCTTC. Amino acids: CASSLSAGENYGYTF. V usage is TRBV7-3 and J usage is TRBJ1-2, with TRBD1 as a possible D gene (6 bases). The CDR3 is made up of 15 amino acids. The ends were cut back, 1 base at V and 2 bases at J, with 11 bases in the middle. CDR1 is SGHTA and CDR2 is FQGTGA in the germline V gene.

J is TRBJ1-1 and V is TRBV7-9, with D hard to call. Trimming stripped 5 bases from V and 9 bases from J, with 19 bases between. This CDR3 has 14 amino acids. Germline assignment: CDR1 SEHNR and CDR2 FQNEAQ (reference sequence). The DNA for the CDR3 is TGTGCCAGCAGCCTAGGACTCCCGACCAACAAAGCTTTCTTT. Its protein product is CASSLGLPTNKAFF.

The chain uses TRBV5-5 and TRBJ1-5, with no clear D. CDR1 is SGHKS and CDR2 is YYEKEE in the germline V gene (reference sequence). The CDR3 extends over 14 amino acids. V lost 1 base to trimming and J lost 7 bases, with 12 bases between them. The CDR3 loop is CASSLLEGRQPQHF. The CDR3 DNA reads as TGTGCCAGCAGCTTGTTGGAGGGTAGGCAGCCCCAGCATTTT.

The gene calls are TRBV15 and TRBJ2-6; D uncertain. The V end lost 0 bases, the J end lost 4 bases, and 13 bases lay between the germline ends. The CDR3 contains 17 residues. Germline CDR1 is LNHNV and CDR2 is YYDKDF (reference sequence). The CDR3 reads CATSREYESSGANVLTF. In DNA form, the CDR3 reads TGTGCCACCAGCAGAGAGTACGAGAGCTCCGGGGCCAACGTCCTGACTTTC.

The rearrangement joins TRBV9 to TRBJ2-2; the D gene is possibly TRBD1 (5 bases). CDR1 and CDR2 (germline): SGDLS, YYNGEE. CDR3 length: 13 amino acids. Trimming cost V 2 bases and J 5 bases, with 7 bases left between them. CDR3 amino acids: CASSVDSTGELFF. DNA of the CDR3: TGTGCCAGCAGCGTTGACAGTACCGGGGAGCTGTTTTTT.